Reported below is one T cell receptor beta chain. Its antigen is as yet unknown. The data were obtained in a study of cytomegalovirus exposure and HLA in healthy donors. Study conclusions and caveats: Apart from CMV serostatus, no immune exposure information was available. Earlier results showed most TCR beta V segments being productive about 87% or about 30% of the time.

PCR used 60 Vbeta primers and 13 Jbeta primers. In the authors' workflow: A follow-up analysis tallied 60 million to 85 million unique TCR beta chains, roughly 11 million shared. Profiling relied on immunoSEQ multiplex PCR, and the TCRdb table lists in-frame clones only, not all of them. The V and J calls and clone size come from that table; D and trimming were worked out from the DNA. Of under 300,000 clones listed, 65% to 85% were seen once; the top ten hold approximately 2.3%. This CDR3 has 16 amino acids. Germline V gene data show CDR1 as LNHDA and CDR2 as SQIVND (reference sequence). The J segment lost 3 bases and the V segment lost 4 bases, leaving 8 bases of the junction unmatched.

V gene TRBV19 combines with J gene TRBJ2-3; 9 bases fit TRBD1. The TCR originated in a female donor in good health and CMV-seronegative. The material sequenced was PBMCs. The CDR3 spells CASSTRTGEVTDTQYF. The DNA for the CDR3 is TGTGCCAGTAGTACCCGGACAGGGGAAGTAACAGATACGCAGTATTTT.